A single sample is the source of the 24 T cell receptor beta chains below, sequenced in a study of T cells in Graves' hyperthyroidism and ophthalmopathy. RNA transcripts provided the source from which TCR beta CDR3 regions were amplified. The HTBI primer set served for first-round RT-PCR of the TCR CDR3. TCRdb recomputed calls from the multiplex PCR reads with MiXCR, one row per CDR3 protein. The sample contains around 350,000 distinct CDR3 sequences, approximately 25% of which appear only once. The sequenced material came from blood. Every receptor here comes from a man aged 50 or older with Graves' hyperthyroidism.

Many counts were recorded for this clonotype. This chain uses TRBV6-2 or TRBV6-3 with TRBJ2-7, with 10 bases identical to TRBD2. Germline V gene data show CDR1 as MNHEY and CDR2 as SVGEGT. There are 15 residues in the CDR3. The ends lost 7 bases at V and 0 bases at J; junction bases unmatched: 6. The chain's CDR3 is CASTDGLADSYEQYF. The CDR3 DNA reads as TGTGCCAGCACCGACGGACTAGCGGACTCCTACGAGCAGTACTTC.

J is TRBJ2-5 and V is TRBV6-1, with TRBD2 matching 12 bases. V shed 2 bases and J 4 bases; nucleotides not matched to a gene: 17. CDR1 is MNHNS and CDR2 is SASEGT in the germline V gene. This CDR3 spans 20 amino acids. The CDR3 nucleotides are TGTGCCAGCAGTGAACTGGCTAGCGGGAGGGCCACAGGGAGAGCAGAGACCCAGTACTTC. Protein: CASSELASGRATGRAETQYF.

V usage is TRBV7-9 and J usage is TRBJ2-2, with 14 bases aligning to TRBD2. V shed 6 bases and J 0 bases; nucleotides not matched to a gene: 9. This CDR3 comprises 19 residues. Germline V gives CDR1 SEHNR, CDR2 FQNEAQ (reference sequence). The CDR3, as DNA: TGTGCCAGCAGATATCCGGGACTAGCGGGAGCGACGAACACCGGGGAGCTGTTTTTT. Encoded protein: CASRYPGLAGATNTGELFF.

This clonotype appeared a few times. V usage is TRBV19 and J usage is TRBJ1-4; unclear D gene. The germline V gene encodes CDR1 LNHDA and CDR2 SQIVND (reference sequence). The CDR3 sequence is 14 residues long. V dropped 7 bases and J dropped 4 bases, with 13 bases sitting between them. CDR3 loop: CASTRVDYNEKLFF. CDR3 in DNA: TGTGCCAGTACCCGGGTCGACTATAATGAAAAACTGTTTTTT.

J is TRBJ2-3 and V is TRBV7-2; D possibly uses TRBD1 or TRBD2 (6 bases each). This CDR3 region has 15 residues. The germline gives CDR1 SGHTA, CDR2 FQGNSA. The V gene lost 9 bases and the J gene lost 1 base, with 17 bases spanning the gap. CDR3 residues: CASTESGAGTDTQYF. The CDR3 DNA follows: TGTGCCAGTACTGAGTCGGGGGCGGGCACAGATACGCAGTATTTT.

The chain employs TRBV7-2 and TRBJ2-1, with D unresolved. Between the trimmed V and J ends, which lost 3 bases and 0 bases, there was a span of 9 bases. Germline V lookup: CDR1 SGHTA, CDR2 FQGNSA. This CDR3 has 15 residues. As DNA, the CDR3 is TGTGCCAGCAGCTTTGAGGCTAGCTCCTACAATGAGCAGTTCTTC. Translating it yields CASSFEASSYNEQFF.

This clonotype showed up just a few times. The chain is built from TRBV20-1 and TRBJ2-5; 7 bases map to TRBD2. This CDR3 has 14 residues. With V trimmed by 0 bases and J by 4 bases, 5 bases remained unmatched. CDR1 DFQATT and CDR2 SNEGSKA come from the germline V gene (reference sequence). This CDR3 is CSARDSGGSETQYF. The CDR3 DNA reads as TGCAGTGCTAGAGATTCGGGGGGTTCAGAGACCCAGTACTTC.

CDR3 sequence (DNA): TGTGCCAGTAACCCAGGGTTGGGTAGGGAGACCCAGTACTTC. Translation gives CASNPGLGRETQYF. J is TRBJ2-5 and V is TRBV19, with D possibly being TRBD1 (5 bases). Germline lookup yields CDR1 LNHDA and CDR2 SQIVND (reference sequence). V dropped 7 bases and J dropped 5 bases, with 17 bases sitting between them. CDR3 size: 14 residues.

This clonotype was counted ten times or more. The chain couples TRBV18 to TRBJ1-5; possibly TRBD1 for D (5 bases). Deletions cut 5 bases from V and 9 bases from J, with 14 bases between. The CDR3 is 13 residues long. CDR1 is KGHSH, CDR2 LQKENI, per germline. CDR3 sequence: CASSAFRDPPQHF. DNA for the CDR3: TGTGCCAGCTCAGCGTTCAGGGATCCGCCCCAGCATTTT.

This clonotype was detected a few times. V usage is TRBV20-1 and J usage is TRBJ2-5; 10 positions agree with TRBD2. Germline V lookup: CDR1 DFQATT, CDR2 SNEGSKA (reference sequence). Trimming at V came to 6 bases and at J to 8 bases, leaving 12 bases not matched to a gene. There are 14 residues in the CDR3. The CDR3 region is CSARDQREGPTQYF. The DNA for the CDR3 is TGCAGTGCGAGGGATCAGCGGGAGGGACCAACCCAGTACTTC.

This clonotype has just a few counts. The chain combines TRBV18 with TRBJ2-1; D possibly corresponds to TRBD2 (5 bases). Germline loops: CDR1 KGHSH, CDR2 LQKENI. Trimming took 0 bases from V and 0 from J, leaving 9 bases between them. The CDR3 length is 16 residues. CDR3 coding DNA: TGTGCCAGCTCACCACCGGACTCAGCCTCCTACAATGAGCAGTTCTTC. Translating it yields CASSPPDSASYNEQFF.

This clonotype has more than one count but fewer than ten. The chain is built from TRBV5-1 and TRBJ1-2, with D uncertain. V shed 4 bases and J shed 5 bases, with 18 bases lying between them. Germline V lookup: CDR1 SGHRS, CDR2 YFSETQ. The CDR3 totals 15 residues. The CDR3, as DNA: TGCGCCAGCAGCCCTGAGCGGGATTATGGATATGGCTACACCTTC. Protein product: CASSPERDYGYGYTF.

CDR3 sequence reads: CSAPDGWGYGYTF. The CDR3, as DNA: TGCAGTGCCCCTGACGGGTGGGGCTATGGCTACACCTTC. The chain is built from TRBV20-1 and TRBJ1-2, with D hard to call. Germline loops: CDR1 DFQATT, CDR2 SNEGSKA (reference sequence). This CDR3 is 13 amino acids long. Trimming stripped 6 bases from V and 4 bases from J, with 15 bases between.

This clonotype has a handful of counts. V gene TRBV19 combines with J gene TRBJ1-3, with 7 bases fitting TRBD1. The CDR3 totals 13 residues. Germline assignment: CDR1 LNHDA and CDR2 SQIVND (reference sequence). The V gene end was trimmed by 6 bases and the J gene end by 3 bases; junction bases not matched to a gene: 2. For the CDR3, the DNA is TGTGCCAGTAGGGACAGGATTGGAAACACCATATATTTT. Protein sequence: CASRDRIGNTIYF.

This clonotype has a handful of counts. The CDR3 nucleotides read TGTGCCAGCAAAAAAAGAGCGGGAGGGCCCCGGGAGCTGTTTTTT. As protein: CASKKRAGGPRELFF. V gene TRBV12-3 or TRBV12-4 combines with J gene TRBJ2-2, with 10 bases identical to TRBD2. CDR3 length: 15 amino acids. Trimming cost V 7 bases and J 9 bases; bases outside gene matches: 11.

In its sample, this clonotype was seen many times. This chain uses TRBV20-1 with TRBJ2-7; the match to TRBD1 covers 9 bases. Germline lookup yields CDR1 DFQATT and CDR2 SNEGSKA (reference sequence). J gave up 4 bases and V 4 bases, and 8 bases lay outside the gene matches. This CDR3 is 14 amino acids long. The CDR3 bases are TGCAGTGCTACTACAGGGGGCGCAGGGTACGAGCAGTACTTC. This sequence encodes CSATTGGAGYEQYF.

This chain joins TRBV6-2 or TRBV6-3 and TRBJ2-4; D is tentatively TRBD1 or TRBD2 (5 bases each). Trimming removed 5 bases at V and 1 base at J, with 15 bases between. Looked up from germline, CDR1 is MNHEY and CDR2 is SVGEGT. The CDR3 spans 16 residues. CDR3 residues: CASSAAGTPAKNIQYF. The CDR3 coding sequence is TGTGCCAGCAGTGCGGCTGGGACCCCCGCCAAAAACATTCAGTACTTC.

To note about this clonotype: It is unclear where the CDR3 begins or ends on the DNA, so no DNA is shown, and the CDR3 is as TCRdb lists it. This chain connects TRBV5-1 to TRBJ1-2. From germline, CDR1 is SGHRS and CDR2 YFSETQ. The CDR3 is 14 amino acids long, termini counted. The CDR3 reads CASSSSERNYGYTF.

This clonotype was counted ten times or more. The chain joins TRBV29-1 to TRBJ1-1, with 8 bases fitting TRBD1. The CDR3 contains 11 residues. CDR1 and CDR2 (germline): SQVTM, ANQGSEA. The V segment lost 7 bases and the J segment 11 bases; nucleotides outside the gene matches: 9. The CDR3 region is CSGATGDAAFF. In DNA form, the CDR3 reads TGCAGCGGAGCGACAGGGGACGCGGCTTTCTTT.

V is TRBV6-6 and J is TRBJ2-5, with D maybe TRBD1 (5 bases). The CDR3 has 13 amino acids. Looked up from germline, CDR1 is MNHNY and CDR2 is SVGAGI (reference sequence). The germline V and J ends were trimmed by 2 bases and 5 bases, with 9 bases remaining between them. Here the CDR3 reads CASSYTRGETQYF. As DNA, the CDR3 is TGTGCCAGCAGTTACACAAGGGGTGAGACCCAGTACTTC.

This chain joins TRBV7-3 and TRBJ2-3; TRBD2 matches at 12 bases. Germline trimming cut 5 bases from V and 3 bases from J; bases unmatched to any gene: 6. This CDR3 has 16 residues. CDR1 and CDR2 (germline): SGHTA, FQGTGA. The CDR3 region is CASSPTSGSRTDTQYF. Written as DNA, the CDR3 is TGTGCCAGCAGCCCGACTAGCGGGAGCCGAACAGATACGCAGTATTTT.

This chain joins TRBV28 and TRBJ1-5, with D unresolved. CDR1 MDHEN and CDR2 SYDVKM come from the germline V gene. The V end lost 6 bases, the J end lost 3 bases, and 12 bases lay between the germline ends. CDR3 length: 14 residues. CDR3 DNA: TGTGCCAGCAGAAACAAGGTTAACAATCAGCCCCAGCATTTT. It is translated as CASRNKVNNQPQHF.

The chain carries TRBV18 and TRBJ1-5; weak D call: TRBD1 (5 bases). V gave up 3 bases and J gave up 2 bases, with 20 bases separating them. From germline, CDR1 is KGHSH and CDR2 LQKENI. The CDR3 extends over 18 amino acids. CDR3 loop: CASSPQDLRGLGNQPQHF. The CDR3 DNA sequence: TGTGCCAGCTCACCGCAGGACCTTAGGGGTTTGGGCAATCAGCCCCAGCATTTT.

This clonotype was found a few times. V gene TRBV18 combines with J gene TRBJ2-4; D is undetermined. V dropped 2 bases and J dropped 0 bases, with 11 bases sitting between them. The CDR3 has 16 residues. Germline V gene sequence: CDR1 KGHSH, CDR2 LQKENI. Here the CDR3 DNA reads TGTGCCAGCTCACCAATAAGCGCTCTAGCCAAAAACATTCAGTACTTC. It yields the protein CASSPISALAKNIQYF.